This T cell receptor beta chain was identified during a study of shared clonotypes between healthy human individuals. Researchers ran the assay at a deep level. TCRdb's copy holds only in-frame clones and misses some; the assay was immunoSEQ multiplex PCR. The sample consists of 600,000 to 700,000 clones, about three quarters of them appearing once. Every one of the donors was a Caucasian adult that lived in Nashville, Tennessee. Of note for this clone: Its antigen is unknown.

V lost 4 bases and J lost 6, with 19 bases in between. Germline CDR1 reads SEHNR; CDR2 reads FQNEAQ (reference sequence). The CDR3 is 16 residues long. Findings and limits, study-wide: Estimated clonotype richness was generally higher in naive than memory subsets. Some naive CD4 clonotypes, around 4.9%, turned up in common across a few donors.

The chain carries TRBV7-9 and TRBJ2-1; TRBD2 is a possible D gene (5 bases). This receptor was identified in a woman aged 25 to 39 in good health. The sample consisted of memory CD4+ T cells sorted from blood. Documented subset: CD45RA-negative fraction. The CDR3 spells CASSYGSAATTNEQFF. CDR3 bases: TGTGCCAGCAGCTACGGGTCGGCCGCGACTACCAATGAGCAGTTCTTC.